What follows are 20 T cell receptor beta chains derived from one specimen sequenced in a study of blood T cells in healthy people across ages. Combining a sample-barcoded 5' primer with a J-beta primer mix, a second PCR ran for roughly 7 to 11 cycles. Each CDR3 protein gets one entry after TCRdb re-called the 5' RACE reads with MiXCR. The data show 790,000 or so distinct CDR3 sequences, with about 42% seen just once and around a sixth held by the top ten. The sequenced sample consisted of blood. The origin of the receptors is a man at least 80 years old in good health.

This clonotype was counted only a few times. This rearrangement joins TRBV6-5 to TRBJ1-1, with D perhaps matching TRBD1 (5 bases). V was shortened by 1 base and J by 0 bases, with 15 bases between the two germline ends. The CDR3 length is 17 residues. From germline, CDR1 is MNHEY and CDR2 SVGAGI. The CDR3 loop is CASSYFRGEGMNTEAFF. CDR3 in DNA: TGTGCCAGCAGTTACTTTCGGGGCGAAGGGATGAACACTGAAGCTTTCTTT.

This clonotype was seen a single time. This sequence joins TRBV29-1 and TRBJ2-2, with 7 positions matching TRBD2. This CDR3 is built from 15 residues. The junction had 9 bases not matched to a gene; V was cut back by 3 bases and J by 5 bases. The germline gives CDR1 SQVTM, CDR2 ANQGSEA. The CDR3 region has the DNA TGCAGCGTTGAGTTCGCAAAGGGAGGGACCGGGGAGCTGTTTTTT. Translating gives CSVEFAKGGTGELFF.

The gene calls are TRBV6-6 and TRBJ2-1; D may be TRBD1 (6 bases). The J call may be in error: the DNA end matches TRBJ2-7 better. The germline V gene encodes CDR1 MNHNY and CDR2 SVGAGI (reference sequence). The CDR3 length is 15 residues. This CDR3 reads CASRYRQVTYNEQYF. Here the CDR3 DNA reads TGTGCCAGCAGATACCGACAGGTTACCTACAATGAGCAGTACTTC.

A few counts support this clonotype. V gene TRBV27 combines with J gene TRBJ1-2; a weak D match, TRBD1 (6 bases). This CDR3 spans 12 amino acids. V gave up 7 bases and J gave up 4 bases, with 10 bases separating them. Germline values: CDR1 MNHEY, CDR2 SMNVEV (reference sequence). The CDR3 here is CASKGGPYGYTF. In DNA, the CDR3 is TGTGCCAGCAAGGGGGGCCCCTATGGCTACACCTTC.

V gene TRBV18 combines with J gene TRBJ2-1; 9 bases line up with TRBD1. Germline trimming cut 6 bases from V and 10 bases from J; bases unmatched to any gene: 7. This CDR3 spans 13 amino acids. In germline, CDR1 is KGHSH, CDR2 LQKENI. CDR3 nucleotides: TGTGCCAGCTCGACCGGGACAGGGAAGGAGCAGTTCTTC. Protein product: CASSTGTGKEQFF.

Of note for this clonotype: A clone one base away is much larger, so this may be a read error. This chain uses TRBV9 with TRBJ2-1; a weak D match, TRBD1 (5 bases). The J call is uncertain, as TRBJ2-7 better fits the DNA end. This CDR3 has 15 amino acids. Germline CDR1 and CDR2: SGDLS and YYNGEE. CDR3 DNA: TGTGCCAGCAGCGTAGGACAGAGCTCCTACAATGAGCAGTACTTC. Its protein is CASSVGQSSYNEQYF.

This clonotype was counted only a few times. The chain is built from TRBV7-2 and TRBJ2-5; TRBD1 or TRBD2 may be the D gene (5 bases each). Germline V CDR1 and CDR2: SGHTA, FQGNSA. The CDR3 sequence is 14 residues long. Trimming cost V 6 bases and J 5 bases, with 16 bases left between them. The CDR3 spells CASSRDAQVETQYF. The CDR3 DNA is TGTGCCAGCAGTCGGGACGCGCAGGTTGAGACCCAGTACTTC.

This clonotype was observed a few times. The chain joins TRBV15 to TRBJ2-5; D might be TRBD2 (5 bases). Germline CDR1 and CDR2: LNHNV and YYDKDF (reference sequence). Trimming left V 0 bases short and J 4 bases short, with 9 bases between. The CDR3 has 14 residues. In DNA, the CDR3 is TGTGCCACCAGCAGAGACTGGGAGAGAGAGACCCAGTACTTC. Translation: CATSRDWERETQYF.

J is TRBJ2-5 and V is TRBV6-5; 10 positions agree with TRBD2. The CDR3 runs 14 residues. Germline lookup yields CDR1 MNHEY and CDR2 SVGAGI. After removal of 2 bases from V and 4 bases from J, the junction contained 1 base not matched to a gene. The CDR3 loop reads CASSYLAGVETQYF. The CDR3, as DNA: TGTGCCAGCAGTTACCTAGCGGGAGTAGAGACCCAGTACTTC.

The chain combines TRBV20-1 with TRBJ1-5; D unresolved. Germline values: CDR1 DFQATT, CDR2 SNEGSKA (reference sequence). The V and J ends lost 0 bases and 3 bases respectively, with 12 bases between them. CDR3 length equals 15 residues. CDR3 bases: TGCAGTGCTAGAGATAGGGAAAGAACCAATCAGCCCCAGCATTTT. Amino acid sequence: CSARDRERTNQPQHF.

The CDR3: CASGGLLDTQYF. DNA of the CDR3: TGTGCCTCGGGTGGTCTGCTAGATACGCAGTATTTT. The chain uses TRBV6-1 and TRBJ2-3; D not resolved. The CDR3 loop spans 12 amino acids. Germline V lookup: CDR1 MNHNS, CDR2 SASEGT. Trimming pared 11 bases from V and 5 bases from J, leaving 14 bases between.

The J gene is TRBJ2-5, the V gene TRBV12-3 or TRBV12-4; D unresolved. The CDR3 sequence is 14 residues long. Trimming pared 1 base from V and 0 bases from J, leaving 6 bases between. The CDR3 bases are TGTGCCAGCAGTTTAGTAGGGCACCAAGAGACCCAGTACTTC. Its protein product is CASSLVGHQETQYF.

This chain joins TRBV29-1 and TRBJ2-4; 12 bases are a match to TRBD1. The J call may be incorrect, as the DNA end agrees better with TRBJ2-7. There are 13 residues in the CDR3. Germline CDR1 SQVTM, CDR2 ANQGSEA. The CDR3 loop reads CSFSGTGGSEQYF. Written as DNA, the CDR3 is TGCAGCTTCTCCGGGACAGGGGGCAGCGAGCAGTACTTC.

The chain joins TRBV5-4 to TRBJ2-1; 10 bases are a match to TRBD2. With 2 bases clipped from V and 7 bases from J, the junction kept 3 bases outside the gene matches. CDR1 is SGHNT and CDR2 is YYREEE in the germline V gene (reference sequence). This CDR3 has 14 amino acids. Here the CDR3 DNA reads TGTGCCAGCAGCTTCCTAGCGGGAGTGAATGAGCAGTTCTTC. The encoded protein is CASSFLAGVNEQFF.

The genes are TRBV7-2 and TRBJ2-3; 9 nucleotides align to TRBD2. J lost 4 bases, V lost 5 bases, and 10 bases had no gene match. Germline lookup yields CDR1 SGHTA and CDR2 FQGNSA. CDR3 size: 16 residues. CDR3: CASSPSLAGWADTQYF. The CDR3 region has the DNA TGTGCCAGCAGCCCTTCGCTAGCGGGATGGGCAGATACGCAGTATTTT.

The chain employs TRBV30 and TRBJ2-1; perhaps TRBD2 as D (5 bases). Trimming cost V 2 bases and J 5 bases, with 10 bases left between them. Germline V gene sequence: CDR1 GTSNPN, CDR2 SVGIG (reference sequence). CDR3 length equals 13 residues. CDR3 loop: CAWSKDYNNEQFF. The CDR3 coding sequence is TGTGCCTGGAGTAAAGACTACAACAATGAGCAGTTCTTC.

CDR3 DNA: TGTGCCACCAGTGAGAGGACGGAGCTCGAGACCCAGTTCTTC. Its translation: CATSERTELETQFF. The chain combines TRBV24-1 with TRBJ2-1; no reliable D call. This CDR3 is built from 14 residues. In germline, CDR1 is KGHDR, CDR2 SFDVKD. V dropped 4 bases and J dropped 13 bases, with 19 bases sitting between them.

This clonotype was observed a few times. The gene calls are TRBV12-3 or TRBV12-4 and TRBJ1-1, with D unclear. The CDR3 spans 15 residues. V was clipped by 0 bases and J by 7 bases, with 15 bases between them. DNA for the CDR3: TGTGCCAGCAGTTTAGCTGTGATTAAGGCGGATGAAGCTTTCTTT. Translation gives CASSLAVIKADEAFF.

The chain has TRBV5-1 and TRBJ2-7, with 7 bases fitting TRBD2. Per the germline V gene, CDR1 is SGHRS and CDR2 is YFSETQ. Trimming took 4 bases from V and 4 from J; bases not matched to a gene: 11. The CDR3 extends over 15 amino acids. Written as DNA, the CDR3 is TGCGCCAGCAGCCCCGTCGGGACTATTACGTACGAGCAGTACTTC. Translated: CASSPVGTITYEQYF.

In this sample, this clonotype turned up many times. The CDR3 loop reads CSVEDGGARDTQYF. The CDR3 DNA sequence: TGCAGCGTTGAAGACGGAGGGGCGCGAGATACGCAGTATTTT. This chain joins TRBV29-1 and TRBJ2-3; maybe TRBD2 (6 bases). V was shortened by 0 bases and J by 5 bases, with 12 bases between the two germline ends. The length of the CDR3 is 14 residues. Germline-derived CDR1 and CDR2 are SQVTM and ANQGSEA.